The source of this TCR beta chain is a study of CD8+CD57+ T cells in acquired aplastic anemia. V was cut by 3 bases and J by 0 bases, with 9 bases left in between. Per germline, CDR1 LNHDA and CDR2 SQIVND (reference sequence). The CDR3 is 15 residues long. The TCR beta profiling, which covered VDJ combination and CDR3 sequence, was carried out using genomic DNA as the template. In TCRdb, the reads were re-called with MiXCR into one record per CDR3 protein. The sample has about 71,000 distinct CDR3 sequences, 45% to 55% seen once. By sample share, this clonotype is medium-sized (0.01 to 0.1%). Sequenced: sorted CD4+, CD8+, or CD8+CD57+ T cells (not recorded which) from PBMCs. The chain combines TRBV19 with TRBJ2-1; D is undetermined. The TCR originated in a human donor in good health, serving as a control. CDR3 sequence (DNA): TGTGCCAGTAGTATCTCGCGTAGCTCCTACAATGAGCAGTTCTTC. Translated, it gives CASSISRSSYNEQFF.